The 30 T cell receptor beta chains in this list originate from one sample, sequenced in a study of CD8 T cell repertoires and HIV-1 epitope variants. Some clones are missing from TCRdb's copy, which holds only in-frame ones; the method was immunoSEQ multiplex PCR. This sample yields around 5,900 clones, of which 60% to 80% are seen a single time; 45% belongs to the top ten. Their cognate antigens are unknown. Sample: cultured CD8+ T cells derived from PBMCs. The receptors derive from a male donor with HIV.

This clone has more than one count but fewer than ten. The rearrangement joins TRBV30 to TRBJ2-7, with D tentatively TRBD1 (6 bases). The V end was cut by 8 bases, the J end by 6 bases, with 17 bases between. This CDR3 has 12 residues. CDR1 is GTSNPN and CDR2 is SVGIG in the germline V gene (reference sequence). CDR3 bases: TGTGCCGGGGACCTCACAGGGTCCGAGCAGTACTTC. Protein sequence: CAGDLTGSEQYF.

This chain uses TRBV5-4 with TRBJ1-1; D remains unclear. Germline CDR1 reads SGHNT; CDR2 reads YYREEE (reference sequence). CDR3 length equals 13 residues. The ends were cut back, 0 bases at V and 6 bases at J, with 9 bases in the middle. The CDR3 spells CASSLAGLPEAFF. In DNA, the CDR3 is TGTGCCAGCAGCTTGGCGGGGTTACCTGAAGCTTTCTTT.

This clone has a single count. The gene calls are TRBV19 and TRBJ1-1, with TRBD1 identical over 9 bases. V shed 0 bases, J shed 4 bases, and the junction held 0 bases outside the gene matches. Germline CDR1 and CDR2: LNHDA and SQIVND (reference sequence). This CDR3 is 14 amino acids long. CDR3 sequence (DNA): TGTGCCAGTAGTATAGAGGACAGGGGCACTGAAGCTTTCTTT. The encoded protein is CASSIEDRGTEAFF.

This clone appeared a single time. The chain links TRBV7-8 to TRBJ2-1, with 10 bases fitting TRBD2. The CDR3 is 16 amino acids. V lost 0 bases, J lost 5 bases, and 4 bases stayed unmatched. Germline assignment: CDR1 SGHVS and CDR2 FQNEAQ. The CDR3 region is CASSLASSGRDNEQFF. The DNA for the CDR3 is TGTGCCAGCAGCTTAGCTTCCAGCGGGAGGGACAATGAGCAGTTCTTC.

The chain is built from TRBV25-1 and TRBJ2-5; possible D gene TRBD1, 6 bases. The germline V gene encodes CDR1 MGHDK and CDR2 SYGVNS. The ends were cut back, 1 base at V and 2 bases at J, with 14 bases in the middle. The CDR3 totals 16 residues. This chain's CDR3 is CASSEFWGPLQETQYF. CDR3 coding DNA: TGTGCCAGCAGTGAATTCTGGGGGCCTTTACAAGAGACCCAGTACTTC.

The rearrangement links TRBV7-9 to TRBJ2-3, with 7 bases that match TRBD2. CDR1 is SEHNR and CDR2 is FQNEAQ in the germline V gene (reference sequence). With 1 base clipped from V and 8 bases from J, the junction kept 3 bases outside the gene matches. This CDR3 contains 13 residues. The CDR3 bases are TGTGCCAGCAGCTTAGGTAGGGAGGGTACGCAGTATTTT. It yields the protein CASSLGREGTQYF.

This clone was seen only once. V usage is TRBV5-1 and J usage is TRBJ2-7, with TRBD1 matching over 9 bases. V gave up 6 bases and J gave up 0 bases; unmatched junction bases: 7. The CDR3 totals 15 residues. Germline V gene data show CDR1 as SGHRS and CDR2 as YFSETQ. As DNA, the CDR3 is TGCGCCAGCAACATTGGGACAGGGAGCTCCTACGAGCAGTACTTC. Translating gives CASNIGTGSSYEQYF.

The J gene is TRBJ1-2, the V gene TRBV10-3, with 9 bases aligning to TRBD1. The CDR3 covers 14 residues. The germline V gene has CDR1 ENHRY and CDR2 SYGVKD. The V segment lost 0 bases and the J segment 7 bases; nucleotides outside the gene matches: 3. The CDR3 region has the DNA TGTGCCATCAGTGAGTCAACAGGGGGCCGTGGCTACACCTTC. Its protein product is CAISESTGGRGYTF.

This clone came up a few times. The junction shows a germline mismatch at one end, possibly a read error. This chain links TRBV7-9 with TRBJ2-2; 10 nucleotides line up with TRBD2. The CDR3 is 15 amino acids. CDR1 and CDR2 from the germline V gene are SEHNR and FQNEAQ (reference sequence). The CDR3 sequence is CASSLAGAATGELFF. CDR3 nucleotides: TGTGCCAGCAGCCTAGCGGGAGCGGCCACCGGGGAGCTGTTTTTT.

The chain employs TRBV29-1 and TRBJ2-7, with unresolved D. V was shortened by 0 bases and J by 2 bases, with 8 bases between the two germline ends. CDR3 length equals 13 residues. Germline V gene lookup returns CDR1 SQVTM and CDR2 ANQGSEA. In nucleotides, the CDR3 is TGCAGCGTTGAAGATTCTGTAACCTACGAGCAGTACTTC. Amino acid sequence: CSVEDSVTYEQYF.

The chain employs TRBV9 and TRBJ2-4; 9 bases fit TRBD2. The CDR3 runs to 15 residues. V shed 0 bases, J shed 7 bases, and the junction held 5 bases outside the gene matches. Germline CDR1 reads SGDLS; CDR2 reads YYNGEE. The CDR3 sequence: CASSVDSGRGNIQYF. The DNA for the CDR3 is TGTGCCAGCAGCGTAGATAGCGGGAGAGGCAACATTCAGTACTTC.

The V gene is TRBV15, the J gene TRBJ1-5; 8 bases are a match to TRBD1. The ends lost 7 bases at V and 6 bases at J; junction bases unmatched: 8. Per the germline V gene, CDR1 is LNHNV and CDR2 is YYDKDF (reference sequence). The CDR3 contains 14 residues. CDR3 sequence: CATNAGGEGQPQHF. DNA of the CDR3: TGTGCCACCAACGCAGGGGGCGAGGGTCAGCCCCAGCATTTT.

The chain is built from TRBV4-1 and TRBJ1-4; TRBD1 matches at 7 bases. CDR1 and CDR2 (germline): MGHRA, YSYEKL. Trimming removed 0 bases from V and 0 bases from J; junction bases left unmatched: 13. The length of the CDR3 is 20 residues. The CDR3 DNA sequence: TGCGCCAGCAGCCAAGATCAGGGCCTTCAGGGGGGAGCAACTAATGAAAAACTGTTTTTT. Its protein is CASSQDQGLQGGATNEKLFF.

Note on this clone: Compared with germline, one end of the junction differs, possibly owing to a read error. The chain joins TRBV7-2 to TRBJ1-2; no reliable D call. The germline CDR1 and CDR2 sequences are SGHTA and FQGNSA. The CDR3 loop spans 16 amino acids. Written as DNA, the CDR3 is TGCGCCAGCAGCCAAGATCCCGTCGAACTCGACTATGGCTACACCTTC. It codes for CASSQDPVELDYGYTF.

The rearrangement joins TRBV11-2 to TRBJ2-1; D uncertain. V gave up 1 base and J gave up 6 bases, with 1 base separating them. Germline values: CDR1 SGHAT, CDR2 FQNNGV. The CDR3 runs to 11 residues. In DNA, the CDR3 is TGTGCCAGCAGCTTAGGCAATGAGCAGTTCTTC. Translation gives CASSLGNEQFF.

V usage is TRBV7-9 and J usage is TRBJ2-5, with 9 bases matching TRBD1. Germline V gene lookup returns CDR1 SEHNR and CDR2 FQNEAQ (reference sequence). The trim removed 5 bases at V and 1 base at J, leaving 8 bases unmatched. The CDR3 runs 16 residues. CDR3 sequence (DNA): TGTGCCAGCAGCCGCCTTGAACAGGGGGCCCAAGAGACCCAGTACTTC. As protein: CASSRLEQGAQETQYF.

A single count supports this clone. The chain uses TRBV19 and TRBJ2-7, with D possibly matching TRBD1 (6 bases). V was cut by 5 bases and J by 5 bases, with 10 bases left in between. Per the germline V gene, CDR1 is LNHDA and CDR2 is SQIVND (reference sequence). The CDR3 sequence is 12 residues long. Written as DNA, the CDR3 is TGTGCCAGTAGTCTGGACAGCCACGAGCAGTACTTC. This encodes CASSLDSHEQYF.

This clone was seen only once. The rearrangement uses TRBV21-1 and TRBJ1-6. TRBV21-1 is a known pseudogene. The CDR3 loop spans 17 amino acids. CDR3 protein: CASSFYHVCSYNSPLHF. The DNA of the CDR3 is TGTGCCAGCAGCTTTTACCACGTATGCTCCTATAATTCACCCCTCCACTTT.

A single count supports this clone. This rearrangement joins TRBV28 to TRBJ1-1, with unresolved D. Germline V gives CDR1 MDHEN, CDR2 SYDVKM. V was trimmed by 4 bases and J by 6 bases, leaving 12 bases between them. The CDR3 has 13 amino acids. The DNA for the CDR3 is TGTGCCAGCAGTTCGGGCTCAAGCCCTGAAGCTTTCTTT. Encoded protein: CASSSGSSPEAFF.

V is TRBV10-1 and J is TRBJ1-2, with no clear D. CDR1 is WNHNN, CDR2 SYGVQD, per germline (reference sequence). V lost 2 bases to trimming and J lost 3 bases, with 16 bases between them. CDR3 size: 16 residues. CDR3 amino acids: CASSEIDHGEDYGYTF. CDR3 DNA sequence: TGCGCCAGCAGTGAGATAGATCATGGAGAGGACTATGGCTACACCTTC.

V gene TRBV15 combines with J gene TRBJ2-3; 9 nucleotides line up with TRBD2. CDR3 length: 16 amino acids. Germline lookup yields CDR1 LNHNV and CDR2 YYDKDF (reference sequence). V was clipped by 5 bases and J by 2 bases; unmatched bases: 8. The chain's CDR3 is CATSSSLAGLTDTQYF. Written as DNA, the CDR3 is TGTGCCACCAGCTCCTCCCTAGCGGGGCTCACAGATACGCAGTATTTT. The full variable domain, with the rest looked up from reference TRBV15 and TRBJ2-3, is DAMVIQNPRYQVTQFGKPVTLSCSQTLNHNVMYWYQQKSSQAPKLLFHYYDKDFNNEADTPDNFQSRRPNTSFCFLDIRSPGLGDTAMYLCATSSSLAGLTDTQYFGPGTRLTVL.

The CDR3 nucleotides are TGTGCCTGGGGACCGGGCCCCTTGGACATTCAGTACTTC. Its translation is CAWGPGPLDIQYF. The chain uses TRBV30 and TRBJ2-4; unclear D gene. V lost 5 bases to trimming and J lost 8 bases, with 16 bases between them. CDR3 length: 13 residues. The germline gives CDR1 GTSNPN, CDR2 SVGIG (reference sequence).

This chain uses TRBV28 with TRBJ2-5; 10 positions match TRBD2. TRBJ2-7 explains the end of the DNA better; the J call may be wrong. Per the germline V gene, CDR1 is MDHEN and CDR2 is SYDVKM. The CDR3 has 16 residues. CDR3 DNA sequence: TGTGCCAGCAGTTTAGAGTCTAGCGGGAGCTCCTACGAGCAGTACTTC. Its protein is CASSLESSGSSYEQYF.

The chain employs TRBV6-5 and TRBJ1-6; D is uncertain. CDR3 length: 15 amino acids. V was trimmed by 4 bases and J by 6 bases, leaving 13 bases between them. Germline CDR1 MNHEY, CDR2 SVGAGI. The CDR3 nucleotides are TGTGCCAGCAGTTTGATCCCGGGTTTTAATTCACCCCTCCACTTT. It specifies CASSLIPGFNSPLHF.

The V gene is TRBV28, the J gene TRBJ2-1; 7 bases line up with TRBD2. Looked up from germline, CDR1 is MDHEN and CDR2 is SYDVKM. V was clipped by 5 bases and J by 8 bases; unmatched bases: 12. The CDR3 has 15 amino acids. The CDR3 reads CASSVSGILFHEQFF. The CDR3 DNA reads TGTGCCAGCAGTGTGAGCGGGATCCTTTTCCATGAGCAGTTCTTC.

This rearrangement joins TRBV9 to TRBJ2-1; 7 nucleotides match TRBD2. The V gene end was trimmed by 3 bases and the J gene end by 7 bases; junction bases not matched to a gene: 7. The CDR3 extends over 14 amino acids. Germline loops: CDR1 SGDLS, CDR2 YYNGEE. CDR3 loop: CASSAGAGWNEQFF. The DNA of the CDR3 is TGTGCCAGCAGCGCCGGAGCGGGGTGGAATGAGCAGTTCTTC.

The V gene is TRBV19, the J gene TRBJ2-1, with D possibly TRBD2 on 6 matching bases. CDR1 and CDR2 (germline): LNHDA, SQIVND (reference sequence). The CDR3 runs to 12 residues. Trimming pared 9 bases from V and 8 bases from J, leaving 14 bases between. CDR3 in DNA: TGTGCCAGCGGCCGGGGGTTAGATGAGCAGTTCTTC. Translated: CASGRGLDEQFF.

The rearrangement links TRBV28 to TRBJ2-3; TRBD1 might be the D (6 bases). Germline V gene sequence: CDR1 MDHEN, CDR2 SYDVKM. CDR3 length: 15 residues. Trimming shortened V by 3 bases and J by 2 bases, and 12 bases separated the two germline ends. The CDR3 DNA reads TGTGCCAGCAGTTTGCCGGGACAAAACACAGATACGCAGTATTTT. This translates into CASSLPGQNTDTQYF.

The rearrangement uses TRBV6-4 and TRBJ2-1; the D is unclear. Germline V gives CDR1 MRHNA, CDR2 SNTAGT. The CDR3 has 15 residues. V dropped 5 bases and J dropped 1 base, with 12 bases sitting between them. The CDR3 region has the DNA TGTGCCAGCAGTCCTCGCGAAACATCCTACAATGAGCAGTTCTTC. It translates to CASSPRETSYNEQFF.

The chain uses TRBV28 and TRBJ2-1, with 11 bases fitting TRBD1. After removal of 6 bases from V and 9 bases from J, the junction contained 10 bases not matched to a gene. Germline assignment: CDR1 MDHEN and CDR2 SYDVKM. This CDR3 has 15 residues. The CDR3 is CASRPSGTGGREQFF. The CDR3 DNA follows: TGTGCCAGCAGACCCTCCGGGACAGGGGGACGTGAGCAGTTCTTC.